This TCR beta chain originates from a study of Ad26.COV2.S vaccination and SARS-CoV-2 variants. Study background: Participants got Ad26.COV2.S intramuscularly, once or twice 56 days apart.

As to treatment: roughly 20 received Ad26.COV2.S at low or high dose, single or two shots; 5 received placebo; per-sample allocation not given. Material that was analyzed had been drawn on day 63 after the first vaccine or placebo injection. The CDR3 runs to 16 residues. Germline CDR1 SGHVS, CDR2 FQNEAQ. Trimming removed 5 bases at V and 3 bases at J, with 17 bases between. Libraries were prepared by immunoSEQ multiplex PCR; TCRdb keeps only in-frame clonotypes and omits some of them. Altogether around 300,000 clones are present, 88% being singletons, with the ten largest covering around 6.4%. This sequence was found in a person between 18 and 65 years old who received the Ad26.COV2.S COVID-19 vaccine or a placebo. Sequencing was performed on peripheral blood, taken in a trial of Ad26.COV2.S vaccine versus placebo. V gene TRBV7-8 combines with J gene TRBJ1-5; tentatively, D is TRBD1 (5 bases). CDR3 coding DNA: TGTGCCAGCAGCAGAGGCGGCGGGGGGACCAATCAGCCCCAGCATTTT. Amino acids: CASSRGGGGTNQPQHF.